This T cell receptor (beta chain) was documented in a study of pediatric ulcerative colitis. Assay used: immunoSEQ multiplex PCR; TCRdb lists only in-frame clones, some missing. The sample records 35,000 or so clones, 55% to 85% being singletons. Rectal tissue came from one to two pinch biopsies taken at colonoscopy. Germline V CDR1 and CDR2: SGHKS, YYEKEE (reference sequence). Losses at the gene ends were 1 base for V and 5 bases for J; bases not matched to a gene: 5. CDR3 length: 15 amino acids. The TCR comes from a boy between 10 and 17 years old with moderate ulcerative colitis. Material: gut tissue. This chain links TRBV5-5 with TRBJ2-7; TRBD2 matches at 11 bases. The CDR3 coding sequence is TGTGCCAGCAGCTTGTCCCTAGCGGGGGGCCACGAGCAGTACTTC. Its translation: CASSLSLAGGHEQYF. Full variable domain (missing parts from reference TRBV5-5 and TRBJ2-7): DAGVTQSPTHLIKTRGQQVTLRCSPISGHKSVSWYQQVLGQGPQFIFQYYEKEERGRGNFPDRFSARQFPNYSSELNVNALLLGDSALYLCASSLSLAGGHEQYFGPGTRLTVT.